The rows below give T cell receptor beta chains drawn from one sample of a study of T cell changes during pregnancy in multiple sclerosis. The data were produced by immunoSEQ multiplex PCR, yet TCRdb's version contains in-frame clones alone and is incomplete. Of about 83,000 clones listed, approximately 90% are singletons. This specimen was PBMCs, taken in the first trimester of pregnancy. Source of these receptors: a female donor in good health, serving as a control in a pregnancy study. Some clones in this sample may be carry-over from other donors' samples. Both conserved end residues are part of each CDR3. Clone size is given for some rows only: seen once, a few or many times, or a class if the clone is expanded.

V gene	clone size	CDR3 protein
TRBV19	NA	CASNKDRGDYNEQFF
TRBV28	NA	CASSLQDYEQYF
TRBV10-3	NA	CAISSRGGPETQYF
TRBV7-2	NA	CASSLATRNEQYF
TRBV15	NA	CATSREGPNTGELFF
TRBV5-4	NA	CASSAGQGAYTEAFF
TRBV28	many	CATWDRGLDGYTF
TRBV5-4	few	CASKASGGTGELFF
TRBV7-2	NA	CASSLDGQYHRGYTF
TRBV4-1	NA	CASSQEIRRTGDQANYGYTF
TRBV15	NA	CATSRGGTSFYEQYF
TRBV19	NA	CASSPLAGEGSYEQYF
TRBV28	NA	CASSSRDRAAEQYF
TRBV28	NA	CASSPLIGTQYF
TRBV18	NA	CASSLRRGTYEQYF
TRBV30	NA	CAWSLGTGSFGQYF
TRBV28	NA	CASRGGSGSGDTQYF
TRBV27	NA	CASTPGGAGNIQYF
TRBV4-1	NA	CASSQEPTGDSPLHF
TRBV29-1	once	CSVSSTGDGGYTF
TRBV19	NA	CASKGVDRGMNTEAFF
TRBV13	NA	CASSLGLKTQYF
TRBV4-2	medium-sized	CASSQDPGTGGNEQFF
TRBV4-1	NA	CASSQGVGQAYGYTF
TRBV27	NA	CASSLTGLPSTDTQYF
TRBV6-1	many	CASSEALEGRKGEQFF
TRBV7-2	NA	CASSLGWQAYEQYF
TRBV19	few	CASSIGEGLGTQYF
TRBV29-1	NA	CSASDRAWNTEAFF
TRBV11-2	NA	CASSSQPRLTTNEKLFF
TRBV30	NA	CARGKDTPGNTIYF
TRBV4-1	NA	CASSQGQGGFYEQYF
TRBV30	NA	CAWSVLYSYEQYF
TRBV2	NA	CASNGENYEQYF
TRBV28	NA	CASSPRLAYEQYF